These 23 T cell receptor beta chains were sequenced from one sample in a study of blood T cell repertoires in COVID-19. Here immunoSEQ multiplex PCR was the method, and the copy in TCRdb shows in-frame clones only, minus some. The sample holds roughly 120,000 clones; 90% are singletons and the top ten take 3% to 4%. Sequencing was performed on peripheral blood. The receptors come from a man in his fifties or sixties with active COVID-19.

This chain joins TRBV12-3 or TRBV12-4 and TRBJ2-7; possibly TRBD1 for D (6 bases). The CDR3 totals 13 residues. V gave up 2 bases and J gave up 5 bases, with 10 bases separating them. The CDR3 region has the DNA TGTGCCAGCAGTTTAAAGGCAGGGGACGAGCAGTACTTC. It translates to CASSLKAGDEQYF.

The chain has TRBV7-2 and TRBJ2-7; no clear D. CDR1 is SGHTA and CDR2 is FQGNSA in the germline V gene. The germline V and J ends were trimmed by 5 bases and 4 bases, with 6 bases remaining between them. The CDR3 has 11 residues. This chain's CDR3 is CASSRSYEQYF. CDR3 nucleotides: TGTGCCAGCAGCCGCAGTTACGAGCAGTACTTC.

The chain recombines TRBV6-5 with TRBJ1-3, with no clear D. V was trimmed by 7 bases and J by 7 bases, leaving 11 bases between them. Per the germline V gene, CDR1 is MNHEY and CDR2 is SVGAGI. The CDR3 is made up of 12 amino acids. The CDR3: CASKASENTIYF. Written as DNA, the CDR3 is TGTGCCAGCAAAGCCAGCGAGAACACCATATATTTT.

CDR3 amino acids: CASSPGARDRVYTEAFF. The DNA of the CDR3 is TGTGCCAGCTCACCAGGGGCCCGGGACAGGGTTTACACTGAAGCTTTCTTT. The chain recombines TRBV18 with TRBJ1-1, with 9 bases that match TRBD1. The CDR3 loop spans 17 amino acids. V was pared by 2 bases and J by 3 bases, with 10 bases of the junction left unmatched. In germline, CDR1 is KGHSH, CDR2 LQKENI. Variable domain in full (rest from reference TRBV18 and TRBJ1-1): NAGVMQNPRHLVRRRGQEARLRCSPMKGHSHVYWYRQLPEEGLKFMVYLQKENIIDESGMPKERFSAEFPKEGPSILRIQQVVRGDSAAYFCASSPGARDRVYTEAFFGQGTRLTVV.

This clone was seen more than once but under ten times. V is TRBV19 and J is TRBJ1-5; D is unresolved. Germline CDR1 is LNHDA and CDR2 is SQIVND (reference sequence). Between the trimmed V and J ends, which lost 2 bases and 9 bases, there was a span of 14 bases. The CDR3 extends over 14 amino acids. This CDR3 reads CASSISGRIMPQHF. In DNA, the CDR3 is TGTGCCAGTAGTATATCTGGCAGGATCATGCCCCAGCATTTT.

V and J are TRBV5-1 and TRBJ2-1; 9 positions agree with TRBD2. CDR1 SGHRS and CDR2 YFSETQ come from the germline V gene. V was clipped by 1 base and J by 3 bases; unmatched bases: 2. The CDR3 is 15 residues long. The DNA for the CDR3 is TGCGCCAGCAGCTTGCCTAGCGGGGTCTACAATGAGCAGTTCTTC. Translating it yields CASSLPSGVYNEQFF.

The chain couples TRBV7-6 to TRBJ2-5; D might be TRBD2 (6 bases). From germline, CDR1 is SGHVS and CDR2 FNYEAQ. V dropped 4 bases and J dropped 10 bases, with 22 bases sitting between them. The CDR3 runs to 15 residues. CDR3 sequence reads: CASSSSGAGKRGQYF. Here the CDR3 DNA reads TGTGCCAGCAGCTCCTCAGGAGCGGGCAAGAGAGGCCAGTACTTC.

This sequence joins TRBV5-6 and TRBJ2-1; the match to TRBD1 covers 10 bases. The CDR3 covers 15 residues. Germline loops: CDR1 SGHDT, CDR2 YYEEEE. With 0 bases clipped from V and 4 bases from J, the junction kept 1 base outside the gene matches. The CDR3: CASSLAGQGYNEQFF. CDR3 in DNA: TGTGCCAGCAGCTTGGCGGGACAGGGGTACAATGAGCAGTTCTTC. Combining the CDR3 with reference TRBV5-6 and TRBJ2-1 gives the whole variable domain DAGVTQSPTHLIKTRGQQVTLRCSPKSGHDTVSWYQQALGQGPQFIFQYYEEEERQRGNFPDRFSGHQFPNYSSELNVNALLLGDSALYLCASSLAGQGYNEQFFGPGTRLTVL.

A single count supports this clone. This rearrangement joins TRBV4-1 to TRBJ2-1; D unresolved. CDR1 and CDR2 (germline): MGHRA, YSYEKL. CDR3 length: 13 residues. Trimming took off 1 base at V and 3 bases at J, with 4 bases between the two ends. For the CDR3, the DNA is TGCGCCAGCAGCCAAGCTCGCTACAATGAGCAGTTCTTC. Translating it yields CASSQARYNEQFF.

This chain connects TRBV11-2 to TRBJ1-1; the D gene is possibly TRBD1 (6 bases). V lost 1 base, J lost 1 base, and 7 bases lay in between. Germline V gene sequence: CDR1 SGHAT, CDR2 FQNNGV. The CDR3 loop spans 14 amino acids. The CDR3 DNA is TGTGCCAGCAGCTTAGGGGGGCAGAACACTGAAGCTTTCTTT. This gives the protein CASSLGGQNTEAFF.

The chain couples TRBV7-9 to TRBJ2-7; the match to TRBD2 covers 12 bases. After removal of 6 bases from V and 4 bases from J, the junction contained 10 bases not matched to a gene. CDR3 size: 16 residues. The germline V gene encodes CDR1 SEHNR and CDR2 FQNEAQ (reference sequence). The CDR3 protein is CASSKTSGGSPYEQYF. The CDR3 DNA reads as TGTGCCAGCAGTAAGACTAGCGGGGGCTCTCCTTACGAGCAGTACTTC.

This clone showed up just once. This chain links TRBV11-2 with TRBJ2-3; 7 positions match TRBD1. This CDR3 is built from 14 residues. CDR1 and CDR2 (germline): SGHAT, FQNNGV. Trimming at V came to 3 bases and at J to 2 bases, leaving 2 bases not matched to a gene. CDR3 nucleotide sequence: TGTGCCAGCAGCTTGGGACAGTTCACAGATACGCAGTATTTT. Residues: CASSLGQFTDTQYF.

This chain links TRBV18 with TRBJ1-1, with D perhaps TRBD1 (5 bases). Germline V lookup: CDR1 KGHSH, CDR2 LQKENI. Trimming removed 5 bases at V and 3 bases at J, with 22 bases between. The CDR3 contains 17 residues. The CDR3 DNA reads as TGTGCCAGCTCATCGACAGTCCTGAGGAGCTCGGACACTGAAGCTTTCTTT. Translating it yields CASSSTVLRSSDTEAFF.

In its sample, this clone was seen once. The chain combines TRBV9 with TRBJ2-1; 9 nucleotides agree with TRBD1. The CDR3 sequence is 15 residues long. Germline CDR1 is SGDLS and CDR2 is YYNGEE. J was trimmed by 2 bases and V by 3 bases; bases with no gene match: 3. In nucleotides, the CDR3 is TGTGCCAGCAGCGCACAGGGGGCTCCCTACAATGAGCAGTTCTTC. Translation: CASSAQGAPYNEQFF.

This clone was seen a handful of times. V is TRBV19 and J is TRBJ2-2, with D hard to call. The CDR3 is made up of 12 amino acids. Germline V lookup: CDR1 LNHDA, CDR2 SQIVND (reference sequence). Trimming removed 3 bases at V and 6 bases at J, with 5 bases between. CDR3 nucleotides: TGTGCCAGTAGTATCCATCCCGGGGAGCTGTTTTTT. Translating gives CASSIHPGELFF. Full variable domain (rest looked up from reference TRBV19 and TRBJ2-2): DGGITQSPKYLFRKEGQNVTLSCEQNLNHDAMYWYRQDPGQGLRLIYYSQIVNDFQKGDIAEGYSVSREKKESFPLTVTSAQKNPTAFYLCASSIHPGELFFGEGSRLTVL.

V gene TRBV5-8 combines with J gene TRBJ1-4, with TRBD1 matching 7 bases. Trimming removed 1 base from V and 6 bases from J; junction bases left unmatched: 6. The CDR3 is 15 amino acids. Germline V gene sequence: CDR1 SGHTS, CDR2 YDEGEE. This CDR3 reads CASSLRTGSDEKLFF. In nucleotides, the CDR3 is TGTGCCAGCAGCTTGAGGACAGGCTCCGATGAAAAACTGTTTTTT.

The chain joins TRBV5-6 to TRBJ1-3, with D maybe TRBD1 (6 bases). This CDR3 contains 19 residues. Germline V gene sequence: CDR1 SGHDT, CDR2 YYEEEE. V shed 3 bases and J shed 4 bases, with 26 bases lying between them. The CDR3, as DNA: TGTGCCAGCAGCTCCACCGACAGGACCATTGGTTCGAGAGGAAACACCATATATTTT. The encoded protein is CASSSTDRTIGSRGNTIYF.

The V and J genes are TRBV10-2 and TRBJ2-3; 7 nucleotides match TRBD2. Germline trimming cut 5 bases from V and 1 base from J; bases unmatched to any gene: 3. Germline V gene data show CDR1 as WSHSY and CDR2 as SAAADI. The CDR3 covers 14 residues. This chain's CDR3 is CASSTAGGTDTQYF. For the CDR3, the DNA is TGCGCCAGCAGTACGGCGGGGGGCACAGATACGCAGTATTTT.

This rearrangement joins TRBV24-1 to TRBJ2-5; 10 positions agree with TRBD2. CDR1 KGHDR and CDR2 SFDVKD come from the germline V gene. With V trimmed by 7 bases and J by 5 bases, 18 bases remained unmatched. This CDR3 is 18 amino acids long. CDR3 bases: TGTGCCACCAGCAGAACTAGCGGGAACTTCCTAGGGGGGGAGACCCAGTACTTC. Protein: CATSRTSGNFLGGETQYF.

The chain joins TRBV7-9 to TRBJ2-5; TRBD2 matches at 7 bases. After removal of 4 bases from V and 0 bases from J, the junction contained 8 bases not matched to a gene. The CDR3 has 16 residues. Germline loops: CDR1 SEHNR, CDR2 FQNEAQ (reference sequence). The chain's CDR3 is CASSSTSLADQETQYF. CDR3 sequence (DNA): TGTGCCAGCAGCTCGACCTCGCTAGCGGACCAAGAGACCCAGTACTTC.

The chain has TRBV13 and TRBJ2-7; a possible D gene is TRBD1 (5 bases). The CDR3 is 14 residues long. With 5 bases removed from V and 3 bases from J, the gap between germline ends came to 14 bases. Per germline, CDR1 PRHDT and CDR2 FYEKMQ (reference sequence). CDR3 residues: CASSARQSNYEQYF. DNA for the CDR3: TGTGCCAGCAGCGCCCGACAGAGTAACTACGAGCAGTACTTC.

In this sample, this clone turned up once. The chain couples TRBV19 to TRBJ1-5; maybe TRBD1 (6 bases). Germline CDR1 reads LNHDA; CDR2 reads SQIVND (reference sequence). This CDR3 region has 15 residues. Trimming cost V 4 bases and J 11 bases, with 21 bases left between them. CDR3 sequence: CASSTQGFEAVAQHF. In DNA form, the CDR3 reads TGTGCCAGTAGTACCCAGGGGTTCGAGGCAGTAGCCCAGCATTTT.

The chain combines TRBV12-5 with TRBJ1-2; 7 bases line up with TRBD1. The CDR3 consists of 12 residues. Per the germline V gene, CDR1 is LGHNT and CDR2 is FRNRAP. Trimming cost V 5 bases and J 7 bases; bases outside gene matches: 4. The CDR3 reads CASGRTGTGYTF. The CDR3 nucleotides are TGTGCTAGTGGTCGGACAGGAACTGGCTACACCTTC.